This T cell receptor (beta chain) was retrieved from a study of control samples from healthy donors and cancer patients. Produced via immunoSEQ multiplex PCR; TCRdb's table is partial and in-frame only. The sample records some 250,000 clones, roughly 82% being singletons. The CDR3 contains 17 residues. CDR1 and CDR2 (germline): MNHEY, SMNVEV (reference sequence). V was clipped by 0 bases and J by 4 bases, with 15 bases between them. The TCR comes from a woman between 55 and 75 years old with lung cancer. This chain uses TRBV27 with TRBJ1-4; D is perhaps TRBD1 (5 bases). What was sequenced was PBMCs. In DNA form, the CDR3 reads TGTGCCAGCAGTTTATCGTCCGTGGGGGGGTTTAATGAAAAACTGTTTTTT. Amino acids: CASSLSSVGGFNEKLFF.